These T cell receptor beta chains were read from a single sample in a study of early T cells in non-severe SARS-CoV-2 infection. TCRdb recomputed calls from the 5' RACE reads with MiXCR, one row per CDR3 protein. Of 30,000 to 40,000 distinct CDR3 sequences listed, 4.5% to 6% were seen once; the top ten hold roughly 20%. Material: whole blood. These receptors originate from an adult who was a healthcare worker with PCR-confirmed SARS-CoV-2 infection or an uninfected control (not recorded which). Both conserved end residues are part of each CDR3. Fields, in order: V gene, J gene, D gene, clone size, CDR3 DNA, CDR3 protein. The D gene is left open where the match is weak. Not every row has a clone size; where given, it reads once, few, many or a size class.

V gene: TRBV2; J gene: TRBJ1-5; D gene: TRBD1; clone size: few; CDR3 DNA: TGTGCCAGCAGTGATACAGGGGGGTTTCAGCCCCAGCATTTT; CDR3 protein: CASSDTGGFQPQHF
V gene: TRBV5-1; J gene: TRBJ1-1; D gene: -; clone size: many; CDR3 DNA: TGCGCCAGCAGCTTGATTACTCCTGCAGGATTTAACACTGAAGCTTTCTTT; CDR3 protein: CASSLITPAGFNTEAFF
V gene: TRBV19; J gene: TRBJ2-1; D gene: -; clone size: few; CDR3 DNA: TGTGCCAGTAGTCCGAATCCCCTTGAGCAGTTCTTC; CDR3 protein: CASSPNPLEQFF
V gene: TRBV20-1; J gene: TRBJ1-4; D gene: -; clone size: many; CDR3 DNA: TGCAGTGCTAGAACTACAACTAATGAAAAACTGTTTTTT; CDR3 protein: CSARTTTNEKLFF
V gene: TRBV7-9; J gene: TRBJ2-2; D gene: TRBD2; clone size: many; CDR3 DNA: TGTGCCAGCAGCAATGGACTAGCGGGGTACACCGGGGAGCTGTTTTTT; CDR3 protein: CASSNGLAGYTGELFF
V gene: TRBV29-1; J gene: TRBJ2-1; D gene: -; clone size: many; CDR3 DNA: TGCAGCGTTGCCACTAGCTTACCGGATGAGCAGTTCTTC; CDR3 protein: CSVATSLPDEQFF
V gene: TRBV10-3; J gene: TRBJ2-7; D gene: -; clone size: many; CDR3 DNA: TGTGCCATCAGTGGGCAGGGCAACGAGCAGTACTTC; CDR3 protein: CAISGQGNEQYF
V gene: TRBV6-2/TRBV6-3; J gene: TRBJ1-5; D gene: -; clone size: few; CDR3 DNA: TGTGCCACGAAACCGCCGGATCAGCCCCAGCATTTT; CDR3 protein: CATKPPDQPQHF
V gene: TRBV11-3; J gene: TRBJ1-5; D gene: -; clone size: few; CDR3 DNA: TGTGCCAGCAGCTTAGTGCCGGGTCAGCCCCAGCATTTT; CDR3 protein: CASSLVPGQPQHF
V gene: TRBV20-1; J gene: TRBJ2-1; D gene: -; clone size: few; CDR3 DNA: TGCAGTGCTAGTAAGGGCGTGGGCTTAAGCTCCTACAATGAGCAGTTCTTC; CDR3 protein: CSASKGVGLSSYNEQFF
V gene: TRBV20-1; J gene: TRBJ2-1; D gene: TRBD2; clone size: few; CDR3 DNA: TGCAGTGCTCGGACTAGCGGGGTCAATGAGCAGTTCTTC; CDR3 protein: CSARTSGVNEQFF
V gene: TRBV12-3/TRBV12-4; J gene: TRBJ2-4; D gene: -; clone size: many; CDR3 DNA: TGTGCCAGCAGTTTGGGGGGTGACCAGGGCATTCAGTACTTC; CDR3 protein: CASSLGGDQGIQYF
V gene: TRBV6-2/TRBV6-3; J gene: TRBJ2-4; D gene: -; clone size: -; CDR3 DNA: TGTGCCAGCAGTCTAGATTCAGCCAAAAACATTCAGTACTTC; CDR3 protein: CASSLDSAKNIQYF
V gene: TRBV28; J gene: TRBJ2-7; D gene: -; clone size: many; CDR3 DNA: TGTGCCAGCAGTTGGGGCAGTACCTACGAGCAGTACTTC; CDR3 protein: CASSWGSTYEQYF
V gene: TRBV28; J gene: TRBJ1-5; D gene: TRBD1; clone size: -; CDR3 DNA: TGTGCCAGCAGTTCCCCGACAGGGTCTGGGAATCAGCCCCAGCATTTT; CDR3 protein: CASSSPTGSGNQPQHF
V gene: TRBV5-1; J gene: TRBJ2-6; D gene: TRBD1; clone size: -; CDR3 DNA: TGCGCCAGCAGCTTGGGGGACAGCTCTGGGGCCAACGTCCTGACTTTC; CDR3 protein: CASSLGDSSGANVLTF
V gene: TRBV3-1; J gene: TRBJ1-2; D gene: TRBD1; clone size: many; CDR3 DNA: TGTGCCAGCAGCCATTCTCCCGGGACAGGGAACTGGAACGACTATGGCTACACCTTC; CDR3 protein: CASSHSPGTGNWNDYGYTF
V gene: TRBV7-2; J gene: TRBJ2-7; D gene: -; clone size: many; CDR3 DNA: TGTGCCAGCAGCTGGCGACAGTACTACGAGCAGTACTTC; CDR3 protein: CASSWRQYYEQYF
V gene: TRBV11-2; J gene: TRBJ2-7; D gene: -; clone size: -; CDR3 DNA: TGTGCCAGCAGCTTAGGGCTAGTCCTCGAGCAGTACTTC; CDR3 protein: CASSLGLVLEQYF
V gene: TRBV4-2; J gene: TRBJ1-2; D gene: -; clone size: many; CDR3 DNA: TGTGCCAGCAGCCAAGATTTGGAGGGGGTGTTGAATGGCTACACCTTC; CDR3 protein: CASSQDLEGVLNGYTF
V gene: TRBV29-1; J gene: TRBJ2-3; D gene: TRBD2; clone size: few; CDR3 DNA: TGCAGCGTTGTCTCTAGCGGGGGAACAGATACGCAGTATTTT; CDR3 protein: CSVVSSGGTDTQYF
V gene: TRBV19; J gene: TRBJ2-1; D gene: TRBD2; clone size: many; CDR3 DNA: TGTGCCAGTAGTGTGCGGGAGAGCTCCTACAATGAGCAGTTCTTC; CDR3 protein: CASSVRESSYNEQFF
V gene: TRBV19; J gene: TRBJ2-7; D gene: TRBD1; clone size: many; CDR3 DNA: TGTGCCAGTAGTACGGGACAGATGAGCTCCTACGAGCAGTACTTC; CDR3 protein: CASSTGQMSSYEQYF
V gene: TRBV19; J gene: TRBJ1-4; D gene: -; clone size: -; CDR3 DNA: TGTGCCAGTAGTGTACTCGCAACTAATGAAAAACTGTTTTTT; CDR3 protein: CASSVLATNEKLFF
V gene: TRBV18; J gene: TRBJ2-1; D gene: TRBD2; clone size: many; CDR3 DNA: TGTGCCAGCTCACCACCTTTAGCGGGACCTCTTGAGCAGTTCTTC; CDR3 protein: CASSPPLAGPLEQFF
V gene: TRBV28; J gene: TRBJ2-4; D gene: TRBD2; clone size: many; CDR3 DNA: TGTGCCAGCGTCTATAGTGGGGGGGACATTCAGTACTTC; CDR3 protein: CASVYSGGDIQYF
V gene: TRBV12-3/TRBV12-4; J gene: TRBJ1-1; D gene: -; clone size: many; CDR3 DNA: TGTGCCAGCAGTCCTCACAACCGCAGGGGAATGGGCACTGAAGCTTTCTTT; CDR3 protein: CASSPHNRRGMGTEAFF
V gene: TRBV20-1; J gene: TRBJ2-1; D gene: -; clone size: few; CDR3 DNA: TGCAGTGCACTAGGTGAGAGCTCCTACAATGAGCAGTTCTTC; CDR3 protein: CSALGESSYNEQFF
V gene: TRBV5-1; J gene: TRBJ2-3; D gene: -; clone size: few; CDR3 DNA: TGCGCCAGCAGCTCAAACCAGCCCCCGCAGTATTTT; CDR3 protein: CASSSNQPPQYF
V gene: TRBV19; J gene: TRBJ2-5; D gene: TRBD2; clone size: -; CDR3 DNA: TGTGCCAGTAGAAGGTCGCTAGCGGGTATAGAGACCCAGTACTTC; CDR3 protein: CASRRSLAGIETQYF
V gene: TRBV19; J gene: TRBJ1-1; D gene: TRBD1; clone size: -; CDR3 DNA: TGTGCCAGTAGTCCCCGACAGGGAGAAGCTTTCTTT; CDR3 protein: CASSPRQGEAFF
V gene: TRBV11-2; J gene: TRBJ1-1; D gene: -; clone size: few; CDR3 DNA: TGTGCCAGCAGGGAGAACACTGAAGCTTTCTTT; CDR3 protein: CASRENTEAFF
V gene: TRBV5-1; J gene: TRBJ2-2; D gene: -; clone size: many; CDR3 DNA: TGCGCCAGCAGCCACGACTTGGCGGGACACACCGGGGAGCTGTTTTTT; CDR3 protein: CASSHDLAGHTGELFF
V gene: TRBV20-1; J gene: TRBJ1-1; D gene: TRBD1; clone size: -; CDR3 DNA: TGCAGTGCTAGTCGAAGGGATGGGTCAGGGGGCACTGAAGCTTTCTTT; CDR3 protein: CSASRRDGSGGTEAFF
V gene: TRBV6-5; J gene: TRBJ1-1; D gene: -; clone size: -; CDR3 DNA: TGTGCCAGCAGTTACTCGGGGGCCTCGGTCACTGAAGCTTTCTTT; CDR3 protein: CASSYSGASVTEAFF
V gene: TRBV5-1; J gene: TRBJ2-7; D gene: -; clone size: few; CDR3 DNA: TGCGCCAGCAGCGGCGGACGGGACTCCTACGAGCAGTACTTC; CDR3 protein: CASSGGRDSYEQYF
V gene: TRBV27; J gene: TRBJ1-6; D gene: -; clone size: few; CDR3 DNA: TGTGCCAGCAGTTTACGTCAGGGAATTTCACCCCTCCACTTT; CDR3 protein: CASSLRQGISPLHF
V gene: TRBV18; J gene: TRBJ2-7; D gene: TRBD2; clone size: many; CDR3 DNA: TGTGCCAGCTCACGAAGCCGGGACTATAGCTCCTACGAGCAGTACTTC; CDR3 protein: CASSRSRDYSSYEQYF
V gene: TRBV27; J gene: TRBJ1-2; D gene: -; clone size: many; CDR3 DNA: TGTGCCAGCAGTTTACAGGGGCGGCTTGGCTACACCTTC; CDR3 protein: CASSLQGRLGYTF
V gene: TRBV12-3/TRBV12-4; J gene: TRBJ2-3; D gene: -; clone size: many; CDR3 DNA: TGTGCCAGCAGTTTAACGGGCGAGCCCACAGATACGCAGTATTTT; CDR3 protein: CASSLTGEPTDTQYF
V gene: TRBV6-1; J gene: TRBJ1-1; D gene: -; clone size: many; CDR3 DNA: TGTGCCAGCAGTGAACAGCCGCGGAGCCACACTGAAGCTTTCTTT; CDR3 protein: CASSEQPRSHTEAFF
V gene: TRBV6-2/TRBV6-3; J gene: TRBJ1-4; D gene: -; clone size: few; CDR3 DNA: TGTGCCAGCAGTTACTCGATCCGGAGACAGAGGATCCGAGCAACTAATGAAAAACTGTTTTTT; CDR3 protein: CASSYSIRRQRIRATNEKLFF
V gene: TRBV7-9; J gene: TRBJ2-7; D gene: -; clone size: many; CDR3 DNA: TGTGCCAGCAGCCCTACAGGGCCCGAGCAGTACTTC; CDR3 protein: CASSPTGPEQYF
V gene: TRBV20-1; J gene: TRBJ1-1; D gene: -; clone size: -; CDR3 DNA: TGCAGTGCTGGGCGGAGTCTGAACACTGAAGCTTTCTTT; CDR3 protein: CSAGRSLNTEAFF
V gene: TRBV24-1; J gene: TRBJ2-1; D gene: TRBD2; clone size: many; CDR3 DNA: TGTGCCACCAGTGATGGGACTAGCGGGAACACCTACAATGAGCAGTTCTTC; CDR3 protein: CATSDGTSGNTYNEQFF
V gene: TRBV20-1; J gene: TRBJ2-1; D gene: -; clone size: many; CDR3 DNA: TGCAGCCAACCAGGGGATAAGAATGAGCAGTTCTTC; CDR3 protein: CSQPGDKNEQFF
V gene: TRBV12-3/TRBV12-4; J gene: TRBJ2-5; D gene: TRBD1; clone size: many; CDR3 DNA: TGTGCCAGCAGAGCGACAGGGGGCCTGCAAGAGACCCAGTACTTC; CDR3 protein: CASRATGGLQETQYF
V gene: TRBV10-3; J gene: TRBJ2-4; D gene: TRBD1; clone size: many; CDR3 DNA: TGTGCCATCAGCGGGACAGGGAACATTCAGTACTTC; CDR3 protein: CAISGTGNIQYF
V gene: TRBV12-3/TRBV12-4; J gene: TRBJ1-5; D gene: -; clone size: many; CDR3 DNA: TGTGCCAGCAGCCGACAGATCAATCAGCCCCAGCATTTT; CDR3 protein: CASSRQINQPQHF
V gene: TRBV20-1; J gene: TRBJ2-1; D gene: -; clone size: -; CDR3 DNA: TGCAGTGCTAGAAGGGTCAACAATGAGCAGTTCTTC; CDR3 protein: CSARRVNNEQFF
V gene: TRBV7-2; J gene: TRBJ2-1; D gene: TRBD2; clone size: -; CDR3 DNA: TGTGCCAGCAGCTTGGGACTAGCGGGCAATGAGCAGTTCTTC; CDR3 protein: CASSLGLAGNEQFF
V gene: TRBV6-5; J gene: TRBJ1-2; D gene: -; clone size: many; CDR3 DNA: TGTGCCAGCTTTTTTTCAAGGGACCGGGACCCTAAAAACTATGGCTACACCTTC; CDR3 protein: CASFFSRDRDPKNYGYTF